What follows are 8 T cell receptor beta chains derived from one specimen sequenced in a study of T cell clonality in common variable immunodeficiency. Profiled with immunoSEQ multiplex PCR; TCRdb holds only in-frame clones, not every one. This set yields tens of thousands of clones and no singletons; the top ten hold approximately 1.5%. The sequenced sample consisted of peripheral blood mononuclear cells. The receptors were gathered from a person aged 18 to 75 in good health.

This clone came up many times. The sequenced part of the CDR3 DNA is TGTGCCTGGGGCCGGGACAGGGCCTACAATGAG. Translation: CAWGRDRAYNE. The CDR3 as a whole reads CAWGRDRAYNEQFF. The rearrangement links TRBV30 to TRBJ2-1; 9 nucleotides agree with TRBD1. Read data end 3 residues before the CDR3 end; the end is taken from the germline J gene. Trimming removed 5 bases from V and 2 bases from J; junction bases left unmatched: 4. Germline V gene sequence: CDR1 GTSNPN, CDR2 SVGIG (reference sequence). The CDR3 consists of 14 residues.

This clone was observed many times. From the germline J gene comes the end of the CDR3, since the read stops 3 residues before it. This rearrangement joins TRBV30 to TRBJ2-3; TRBD2 agrees at 7 bases. The CDR3 spans 14 residues. CDR1 and CDR2 from the germline V gene are GTSNPN and SVGIG (reference sequence). The V gene end was trimmed by 8 bases and the J gene end by 2 bases; junction bases not matched to a gene: 10. The CDR3 sequence is CAEGVAGPTDTQYF. The CDR3 bases that were read are TGTGCCGAGGGCGTAGCGGGCCCCACAGATACG.

This clone was counted many times. The read gets to within 3 residues of the CDR3 end, and the germline J gene fills in the rest. This chain joins TRBV20-1 and TRBJ1-4; D is unclear. Looked up from germline, CDR1 is DFQATT and CDR2 is SNEGSKA (reference sequence). V shed 3 bases and J shed 3 bases, with 14 bases lying between them. This CDR3 region has 15 residues. The DNA read from the CDR3 is TGCAGTGCTAGCTTAAACGGAGCGGCTAATGAAAAA. Encoded protein: CSASLNGAANEK. The full CDR3 sequence reads CSASLNGAANEKLFF.

There are many counts of this clone. The CDR3 bases that were read are TGTGCCACCCTTTTGATGGTAGCGGGATACAATGAG. As protein: CATLLMVAGYNE. The full CDR3 is CATLLMVAGYNEQFF. V and J are TRBV6-2 or TRBV6-3 and TRBJ2-1; 8 positions match TRBD2. Sequencing ends 3 residues short of the CDR3 end; the germline J gene provides the rest. The junction had 12 bases not matched to a gene; V was cut back by 10 bases and J by 4 bases. Looked up from germline, CDR1 is MNHEY and CDR2 is SVGEGT. This CDR3 is 15 amino acids long.

The table lists this clone with many counts. The read ends 3 residues early relative to the CDR3; the germline J gene fills the gap. The chain is built from TRBV11-2 and TRBJ2-7; D is uncertain. This CDR3 comprises 11 residues. In germline, CDR1 is SGHAT, CDR2 FQNNGV. V dropped 3 bases and J dropped 5 bases, with 5 bases sitting between them. The covered CDR3 bases are TGTGCCAGCAGCTTTGTCGACGAG. Its translation is CASSFVDE. The CDR3, in full, reads CASSFVDEQYF.

At least ten counts were recorded for this clone. CDR3 protein: CASSETLGSFTDTQYF. CDR3 DNA (partial): TGTGCCAGCAGTGAAACTTTGGGCAGCTTCACAGATACG. This chain links TRBV6-1 with TRBJ2-3; D not resolved. The read halts 3 residues ahead of the CDR3 end, with the missing end drawn from the germline J gene. The germline CDR1 and CDR2 sequences are MNHNS and SASEGT. The CDR3 covers 16 residues. V was shortened by 2 bases and J by 2 bases, with 14 bases between the two germline ends.

Ten or more counts support this clone. With the read ending 3 residues before the CDR3 end, the germline J gene is used to fill in that end. The chain employs TRBV19 and TRBJ2-3, with D tentatively TRBD2 (6 bases). The germline CDR1 and CDR2 sequences are LNHDA and SQIVND (reference sequence). With 9 bases removed from V and 0 bases from J, the gap between germline ends came to 16 bases. The CDR3 sequence is 15 residues long. The sequenced part of the CDR3 DNA is TGTGCCAGCACCTTAATCGGGGGAAGCACAGATACG. It yields the protein CASTLIGGSTDT. The full CDR3 protein is CASTLIGGSTDTQYF.

This clone was recorded many times. The sequenced CDR3 bases are TGTGCCAGCACCCCTGTGGGGGCCTCCTACAATGAG. It specifies CASTPVGASYNE. The full CDR3 protein reads CASTPVGASYNEQFF. The chain employs TRBV9 and TRBJ2-1; a weak D match, TRBD1 (6 bases). The CDR3 is cut off 3 residues early in the read; its end comes from the germline J gene. CDR1 is SGDLS, CDR2 YYNGEE, per germline. V lost 6 bases to trimming and J lost 0 bases, with 13 bases between them. CDR3 length: 15 residues.